This T cell receptor beta chain is drawn from a study of blood T cell repertoires in COVID-19. V was pared by 8 bases and J by 6 bases, with 16 bases between. Looked up from germline, CDR1 is LGHNA and CDR2 is YNFKEQ. This CDR3 region has 13 residues. Method: immunoSEQ multiplex PCR; TCRdb's copy keeps in-frame clones and lacks some. The sample consists of 150,000 to 200,000 clones, 75% to 80% of them appearing once. This TCR came from a woman in her 70s with acute or convalescent COVID-19. The rearrangement links TRBV4-2 to TRBJ1-2; D unclear. Sequenced input: peripheral blood. CDR3 bases: TGTGCCAGCCTTTCGAGTAGTAGAGATGGCTACACCTTC. It is translated as CASLSSSRDGYTF.